A selection of T cell receptor beta chains follows, all from one sample in a study of blood T cells in healthy people across ages. TCRdb itself ran the 5' RACE reads through MiXCR, one entry per CDR3 protein. The data show some 670,000 distinct CDR3 sequences, approximately 52% seen once. Sequences were obtained from blood. These receptors came from an elderly woman in good health. Each CDR3 is given with its conserved first and last residue. The D gene is left open where the match is weak. Clone size, where shown, is once, few, many, or a class for clones that have expanded.

TGTGCCAGCAGTGAAAGGGGCGGAAGGGCCTCCTACGAGCAGTACTTC	CASSERGGRASYEQYF	many	.	TRBJ2-7	TRBV2
TGCAGCGTGAGAAGGGACAAGACTGAAGCTTTCTTT	CSVRRDKTEAFF	.	.	TRBJ1-1	TRBV29-1
TGTGCCATCACCGAAATTGGCATCAATGAGCAGTACTTC	CAITEIGINEQYF	.	.	TRBJ2-5	TRBV10-3
TGCAGCCCTCTTAGCCCACTAGCGGACCGAGGGCAGACCCAGTACTTC	CSPLSPLADRGQTQYF	.	TRBD2	TRBJ2-5	TRBV20-1
TGTGCCAGCAATTCAACCAGGTCCCAGCATTTT	CASNSTRSQHF	.	.	TRBJ1-5	TRBV28
TGTGCCAGCTCACCACCGAACAGGGAGGGTGGAAGCATTCAGTACTTC	CASSPPNREGGSIQYF	.	.	TRBJ2-4	TRBV18
TGCAGTGCTAGGTGGGGCGGTGGAGGCTCCTACGAGCAGTACTTC	CSARWGGGGSYEQYF	.	.	TRBJ2-7	TRBV20-1
TGTGCCAGCAGCTTAGCCCGGGCCTCCGGCGATGAGCAGTTCTTC	CASSLARASGDEQFF	.	.	TRBJ2-1	TRBV7-9
TGCAGCGTTGAAGGACAGGGTGCTGAAGCTTTCTTT	CSVEGQGAEAFF	.	TRBD1	TRBJ1-1	TRBV29-1
TGTGCCAGCACCACAGCCCAGGGGCTCTCAGATACGCAGTATTTT	CASTTAQGLSDTQYF	many	.	TRBJ2-3	TRBV7-9
TGTGCCAGCAGTTTAGCGGCAGGGACTTACTCTGAAGCTTTCTTT	CASSLAAGTYSEAFF	.	.	TRBJ1-1	TRBV12-3/TRBV12-4
TGTGCCAGCATACAGGGGGGTGGTGGCTACACCTTC	CASIQGGGGYTF	once	TRBD1	TRBJ1-2	TRBV2
TGCGCCAGCAGCGTGTTAACCGGGACAGGACACTACACCTTC	CASSVLTGTGHYTF	few	TRBD1	TRBJ1-2	TRBV5-1
TGTGCCAGCCACGACAGGAGGGCAGATACGCAGTATTTT	CASHDRRADTQYF	many	.	TRBJ2-3	TRBV2
TGCGTCAGCAGCCAGACAGACGCACCCTACAATGAGCAGTACTTC	CVSSQTDAPYNEQYF	.	.	TRBJ2-7	TRBV5-1
TGCAGTGCTAGAGGAAGTACTAGCGGGAGGTCCGGCTCCTACAATGAGCAGTTCTTC	CSARGSTSGRSGSYNEQFF	.	TRBD2	TRBJ2-1	TRBV20-1
TGTGCCAGCAGCAACCGTGTGGATAAGGGCTACGAGCAGTACTTC	CASSNRVDKGYEQYF	.	.	TRBJ2-7	TRBV7-9
TGTGCCAGCAGGAACCGGCGCACACAGGGGACATCCTACAATGAGCAGTACTTC	CASRNRRTQGTSYNEQYF	.	TRBD1	TRBJ2-7	TRBV12-3/TRBV12-4
TGTGCCAGCAGCTTTACCCTAGGTGGCTCCAACAATGAGCAGTTCTTC	CASSFTLGGSNNEQFF	.	.	TRBJ2-1	TRBV5-5
TGTGCCAGCAGCCAAGATAGGCCTAGCCACCAGTTCTTC	CASSQDRPSHQFF	.	.	TRBJ2-1	TRBV3-1
TGTGCCAGCTCACAACAGGGCGTATTGGACGAGCAGTACTTC	CASSQQGVLDEQYF	.	.	TRBJ2-7	TRBV18
TGCAGCGTTGACCTACAAGGGGACTCTGGGGCCAACGTCCTGACTTTC	CSVDLQGDSGANVLTF	.	.	TRBJ2-6	TRBV29-1
TGTGCCATCAGCGAGAGGGCCACTGAAGCTTTCTTT	CAISERATEAFF	.	.	TRBJ1-1	TRBV10-3
TGTGCCAGCAGCTCCTTTCTGAGGGGGGAGGCTTTCTTT	CASSSFLRGEAFF	.	.	TRBJ1-1	TRBV7-9
TGTGCCAGCAGCTTAGACCTAGCGGGAGTGAACGATGAGCAGTTCTTC	CASSLDLAGVNDEQFF	.	TRBD2	TRBJ2-1	TRBV7-9
TGCAGTGCTAGTACCGATTCGGGGGCGAGTGAGCAGTTCTTC	CSASTDSGASEQFF	.	.	TRBJ2-1	TRBV20-1
TGTGCCAGCAGTCTACGGAGCGGGGGGACGAACACCGGGGAGCTGTTTTTT	CASSLRSGGTNTGELFF	.	TRBD2	TRBJ2-2	TRBV7-9
TGTGCCAGCAGCACGAGGACAGGGGGTCAGCCCCAGCATTTT	CASSTRTGGQPQHF	few	TRBD1	TRBJ1-5	TRBV6-5
TGTGCCAGCAGCTTAGTAGCGGGAGACAATGAGCAGTTCTTC	CASSLVAGDNEQFF	many	TRBD2	TRBJ2-1	TRBV7-2
TGTGCCAGCAGCGGAGACTCCCCGAGCGGATCGAACACTGAAGCTTTCTTT	CASSGDSPSGSNTEAFF	.	.	TRBJ1-1	TRBV9
TGTGCCAGCTCACCAAGCGGGGGCTTACACTATGAGCAGTTCTTC	CASSPSGGLHYEQFF	.	TRBD2	TRBJ2-1	TRBV18
TGTGCCAGCTCATCTACAACAGGGGGCCGTACCACAGCTACGCAGTATTTT	CASSSTTGGRTTATQYF	.	TRBD1	TRBJ2-3	TRBV18
TGTGCCAGCAGCCAATTGGCCGGGGCTAACTATGGCTACACCTTC	CASSQLAGANYGYTF	.	.	TRBJ1-2	TRBV3-1
TGTGCCAGCAGCTTAATAGGAGGGGATACGCAGTATTTT	CASSLIGGDTQYF	many	.	TRBJ2-3	TRBV7-3
TGCAGCGTTGAAGTAAACAGGGTATGGTCACCCCTCCACTTT	CSVEVNRVWSPLHF	once	.	TRBJ1-6	TRBV29-1
TGTGCCACCAGTGACCAGGGACAGGGCAGGACCGGGGAGCTGTTTTTT	CATSDQGQGRTGELFF	.	TRBD1	TRBJ2-2	TRBV24-1
TGCAGTGCTTCCCTACTAGTGACGGATACGCAGTATTTT	CSASLLVTDTQYF	.	.	TRBJ2-3	TRBV20-1
TGTGCCAGCAGCTTAAGTCAGGGGGCGCAAGGCTACACCTTC	CASSLSQGAQGYTF	.	TRBD1	TRBJ1-2	TRBV7-2
TGTGCCAGCAGCTCCAAAACAGGGGGAGAGACCCAGTACTTC	CASSSKTGGETQYF	.	TRBD1	TRBJ2-5	TRBV7-2
TGCGCCAGCAGCCTGGGGGGGGAATCGGAAGATATGCAGTATTTT	CASSLGGESEDMQYF	.	TRBD2	TRBJ2-3	TRBV4-1
TGTGCCAGCAGCTTGGGACGCCTTAACTATGGCTACACCTTC	CASSLGRLNYGYTF	many	.	TRBJ1-2	TRBV4-2
TGCAGTGCAGACTCCTTGGGGACAGGGGTTCAGCCCCAGCATTTT	CSADSLGTGVQPQHF	.	TRBD1	TRBJ1-5	TRBV20-1
TGTGCCAGCAGCTTCGAACTGGGGTTTGCAACTAATGAAAAACTGTTTTTT	CASSFELGFATNEKLFF	.	.	TRBJ1-4	TRBV11-2
TGCGCCAGCAGCTCCGGGACGGAGCAAGAGACCCAGTACTTC	CASSSGTEQETQYF	few	.	TRBJ2-5	TRBV5-1
TGTGCCAGTAGCCTTGGGATACAGGGGACCTACGAGCAGTTCTTC	CASSLGIQGTYEQFF	.	TRBD1	TRBJ2-1	TRBV19
TGCGCCAGCAGCCAAGACCCCTATACGGAGCAGTACTTC	CASSQDPYTEQYF	.	.	TRBJ2-4	TRBV4-1
TGTGCCAGCAGCGCGCTAGGGGGAAGCCAGCCCCAGCATTTT	CASSALGGSQPQHF	many	.	TRBJ1-5	TRBV6-6
TGTGCCAGCAGTGATGTTTCCCCCCCGCAAATCACCGGGGAGCTGTTTTTT	CASSDVSPPQITGELFF	few	.	TRBJ2-2	TRBV6-2/TRBV6-3
TGCAGGTTAGCGGGAGAGTACAATGAGCAGTTCTTC	CRLAGEYNEQFF	few	TRBD2	TRBJ2-1	TRBV20-1
TGCGCCAGCTCGAGCAGAGCGGGAGGGACCAACGAGCAGTACTTC	CASSSRAGGTNEQYF	.	TRBD2	TRBJ2-7	TRBV10-1
TGTGCCGGCAGTTTATCTCCGGGACTAGCGGGAGGGCTCGGAGAGACCCAGTACTTC	CAGSLSPGLAGGLGETQYF	.	TRBD2	TRBJ2-5	TRBV28
TGCAGTGCTTGGGCCGGGACAGACTACAATGAGCAGTTCTTC	CSAWAGTDYNEQFF	.	TRBD1	TRBJ2-1	TRBV20-1
TGTGCCAGCAGTTTGCGGAGTATGGGAGAGACCCAGTACTTC	CASSLRSMGETQYF	.	.	TRBJ2-5	TRBV12-3/TRBV12-4
TGTGCCAGCAGCCAGCCCGAGAACACCGGGGAGCTGTTTTTT	CASSQPENTGELFF	few	.	TRBJ2-2	TRBV3-1
TGCAGTGCTGGGGGGACAGGGGGCTCGCACATTCAGTACTTC	CSAGGTGGSHIQYF	many	TRBD1	TRBJ2-4	TRBV20-1
TGTGCCAGCAGCGTAGTACAGAACACTGAAGCTTTCTTT	CASSVVQNTEAFF	few	.	TRBJ1-1	TRBV9